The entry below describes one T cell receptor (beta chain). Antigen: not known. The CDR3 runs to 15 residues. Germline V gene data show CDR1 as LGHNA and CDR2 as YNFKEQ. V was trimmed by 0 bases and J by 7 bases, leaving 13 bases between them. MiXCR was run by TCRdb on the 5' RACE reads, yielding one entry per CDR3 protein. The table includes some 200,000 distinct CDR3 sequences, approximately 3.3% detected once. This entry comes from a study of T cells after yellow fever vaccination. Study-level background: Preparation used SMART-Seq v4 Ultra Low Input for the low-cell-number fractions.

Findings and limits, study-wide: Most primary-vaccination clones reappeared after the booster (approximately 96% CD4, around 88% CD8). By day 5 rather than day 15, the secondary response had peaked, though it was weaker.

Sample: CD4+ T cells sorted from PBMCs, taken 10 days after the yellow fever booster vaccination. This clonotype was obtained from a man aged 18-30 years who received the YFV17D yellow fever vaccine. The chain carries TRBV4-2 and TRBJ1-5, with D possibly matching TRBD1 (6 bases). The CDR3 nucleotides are TGTGCCAGCAGCCAAGAAACAGGGTCGGGCCAGCCCCAGCATTTT. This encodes CASSQETGSGQPQHF.